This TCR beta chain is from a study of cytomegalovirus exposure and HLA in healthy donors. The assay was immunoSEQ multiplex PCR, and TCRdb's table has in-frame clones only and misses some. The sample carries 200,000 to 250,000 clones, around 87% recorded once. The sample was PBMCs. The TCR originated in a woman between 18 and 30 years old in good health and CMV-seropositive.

CDR3 sequence: CASVEEGSDATNEKLFF. In DNA, the CDR3 is TGTGCCAGCGTCGAGGAGGGGAGTGATGCAACTAATGAAAAACTGTTTTTT. The chain uses TRBV25-1 and TRBJ1-4; D perhaps matches TRBD1 (5 bases). Per the germline V gene, CDR1 is MGHDK and CDR2 is SYGVNS. The V and J ends lost 8 bases and 0 bases respectively, with 19 bases between them. The length of the CDR3 is 17 residues.